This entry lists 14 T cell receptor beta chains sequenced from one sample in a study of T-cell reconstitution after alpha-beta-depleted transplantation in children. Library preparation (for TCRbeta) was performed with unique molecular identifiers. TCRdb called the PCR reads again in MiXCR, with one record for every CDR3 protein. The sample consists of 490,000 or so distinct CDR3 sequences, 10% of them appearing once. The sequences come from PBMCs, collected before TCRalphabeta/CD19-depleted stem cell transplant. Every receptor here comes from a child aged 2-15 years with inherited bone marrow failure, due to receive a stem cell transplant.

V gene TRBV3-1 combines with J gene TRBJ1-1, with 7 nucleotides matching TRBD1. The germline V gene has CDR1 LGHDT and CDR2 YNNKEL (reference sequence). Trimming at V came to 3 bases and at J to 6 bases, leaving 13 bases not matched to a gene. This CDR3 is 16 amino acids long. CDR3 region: CASSQRQGLLRSEAFF. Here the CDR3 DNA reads TGTGCCAGCAGCCAGAGACAGGGTCTCCTGCGCTCTGAAGCTTTCTTT.

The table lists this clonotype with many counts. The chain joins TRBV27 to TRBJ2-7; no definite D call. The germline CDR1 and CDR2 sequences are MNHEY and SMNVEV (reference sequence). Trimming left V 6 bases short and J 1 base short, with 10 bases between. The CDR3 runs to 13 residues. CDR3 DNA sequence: TGTGCCAGCAGATTACTGAATTCCTACGAGCAGTACTTC. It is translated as CASRLLNSYEQYF.

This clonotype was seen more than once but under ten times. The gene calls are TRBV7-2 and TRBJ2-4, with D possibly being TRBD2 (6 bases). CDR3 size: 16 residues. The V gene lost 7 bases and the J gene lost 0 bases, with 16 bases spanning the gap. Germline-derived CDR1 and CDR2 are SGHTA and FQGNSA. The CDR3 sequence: CASTLQAGLAKNIQYF. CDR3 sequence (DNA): TGTGCCAGCACCCTACAGGCGGGACTAGCCAAAAACATTCAGTACTTC.

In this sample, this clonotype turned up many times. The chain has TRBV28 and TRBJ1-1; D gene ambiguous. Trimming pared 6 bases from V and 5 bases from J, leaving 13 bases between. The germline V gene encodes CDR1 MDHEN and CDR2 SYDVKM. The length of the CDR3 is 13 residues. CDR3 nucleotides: TGTGCCAGCAGACATAACAGAGAAACTGAAGCTTTCTTT. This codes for CASRHNRETEAFF.

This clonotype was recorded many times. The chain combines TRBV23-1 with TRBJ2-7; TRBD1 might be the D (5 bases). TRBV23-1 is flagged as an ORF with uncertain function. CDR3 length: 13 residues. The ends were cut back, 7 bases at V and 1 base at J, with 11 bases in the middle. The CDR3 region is CASTDIKSYEQYF. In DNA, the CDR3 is TGCGCCAGCACGGACATTAAATCCTACGAGCAGTACTTC.

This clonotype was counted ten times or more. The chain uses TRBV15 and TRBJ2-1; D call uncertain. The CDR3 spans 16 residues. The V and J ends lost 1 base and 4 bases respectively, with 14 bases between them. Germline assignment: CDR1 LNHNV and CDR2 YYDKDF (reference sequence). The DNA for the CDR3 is TGTGCCACCAGCAGAGTAGATTTCAAACCTTACAATGAGCAGTTCTTC. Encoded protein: CATSRVDFKPYNEQFF.

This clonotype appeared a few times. CDR3 in amino acids: CSADPRDKVFGRKFYNEQFF. In DNA, the CDR3 is TGCAGTGCTGACCCCCGGGACAAGGTTTTCGGACGAAAATTTTACAATGAGCAGTTCTTC. The chain is built from TRBV20-1 and TRBJ2-1; tentatively, D is TRBD1 (6 bases). The CDR3 is made up of 20 amino acids. Per germline, CDR1 DFQATT and CDR2 SNEGSKA (reference sequence). V gave up 5 bases and J gave up 4 bases, with 33 bases separating them.

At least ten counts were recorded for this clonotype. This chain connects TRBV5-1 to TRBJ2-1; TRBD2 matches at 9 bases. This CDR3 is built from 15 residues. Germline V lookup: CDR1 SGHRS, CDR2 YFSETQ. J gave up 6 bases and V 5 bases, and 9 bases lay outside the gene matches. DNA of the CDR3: TGCGCCAGCAGTCCCGGGACTAGCCTATTCAATGAGCAGTTCTTC. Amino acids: CASSPGTSLFNEQFF.

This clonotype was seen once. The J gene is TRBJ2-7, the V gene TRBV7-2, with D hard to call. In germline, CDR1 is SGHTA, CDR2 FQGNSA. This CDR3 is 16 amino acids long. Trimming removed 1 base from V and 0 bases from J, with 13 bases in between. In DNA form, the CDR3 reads TGTGCCAGCAGCTTAGTAAGCTACGGAAGCTCCTACGAGCAGTACTTC. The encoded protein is CASSLVSYGSSYEQYF. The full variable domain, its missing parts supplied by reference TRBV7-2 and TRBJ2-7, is GAGVSQSPSNKVTEKGKDVELRCDPISGHTALYWYRQSLGQGLEFLIYFQGNSAPDKSGLPSDRFSAERTGGSVSTLTIQRTQQEDSAVYLCASSLVSYGSSYEQYFGPGTRLTVT.

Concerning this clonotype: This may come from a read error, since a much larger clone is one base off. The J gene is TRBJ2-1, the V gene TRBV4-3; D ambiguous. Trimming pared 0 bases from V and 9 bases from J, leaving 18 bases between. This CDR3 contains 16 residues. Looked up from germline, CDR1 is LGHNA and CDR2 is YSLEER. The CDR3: CASSQDWARGNGEQFF. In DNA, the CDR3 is TGCGCCAGCAGCCAAGATTGGGCGCGAGGAAACGGTGAGCAGTTCTTC.

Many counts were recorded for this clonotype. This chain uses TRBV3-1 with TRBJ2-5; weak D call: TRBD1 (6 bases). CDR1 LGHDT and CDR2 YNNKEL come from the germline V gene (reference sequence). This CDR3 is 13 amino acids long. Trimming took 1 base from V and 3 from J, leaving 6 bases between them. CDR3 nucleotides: TGTGCCAGCAGCCAAGGGACAGAAGAGACCCAGTACTTC. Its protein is CASSQGTEETQYF.

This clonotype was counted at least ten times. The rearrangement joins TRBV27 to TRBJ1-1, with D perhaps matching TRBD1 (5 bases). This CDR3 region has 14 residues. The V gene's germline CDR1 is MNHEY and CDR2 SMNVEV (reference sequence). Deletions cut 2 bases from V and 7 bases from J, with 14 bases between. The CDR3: CASSLGQGTYEAFF. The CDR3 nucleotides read TGTGCCAGCAGTTTAGGGCAGGGTACTTATGAAGCTTTCTTT.

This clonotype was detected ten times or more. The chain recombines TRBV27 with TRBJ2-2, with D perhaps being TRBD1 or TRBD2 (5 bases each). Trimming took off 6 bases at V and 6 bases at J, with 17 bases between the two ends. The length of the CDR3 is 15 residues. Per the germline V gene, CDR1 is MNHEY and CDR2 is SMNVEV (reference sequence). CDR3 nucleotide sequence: TGTGCCAGCAGGGGCTATGGCTTGGGGGCCGGGGAGCTGTTTTTT. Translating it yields CASRGYGLGAGELFF.

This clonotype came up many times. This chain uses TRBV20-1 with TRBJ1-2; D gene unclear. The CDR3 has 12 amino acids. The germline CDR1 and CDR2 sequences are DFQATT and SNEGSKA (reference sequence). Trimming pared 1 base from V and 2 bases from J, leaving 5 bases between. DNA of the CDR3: TGCAGTGCTAGAGTGACCAACTATGGCTACACCTTC. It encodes CSARVTNYGYTF.